This T cell receptor (beta chain) originates from a study of CD8 T cells in ankylosing spondylitis. Using quantitative 5'-RACE with molecular barcodes, the authors made TCR beta libraries. Each CDR3 protein is one row after TCRdb ran MiXCR on the 5' RACE reads. The sample lists about 360,000 distinct CDR3 sequences; more than 20% were seen once. Study-level findings and limits: The authors found the disease-linked clones to be CD8+ and relatively rare in peripheral blood. As reported, disease-linked clones showed significant enrichment in matched ankylosing spondylitis synovial fluid.

Comment on this clonotype: The antigen is unknown.

Germline trimming cut 4 bases from V and 0 bases from J; bases unmatched to any gene: 6. The germline gives CDR1 LGHDT, CDR2 YNNKEL (reference sequence). There are 15 residues in the CDR3. The sequencing input was blood, either unsorted or a sorted T cell fraction (not recorded which). The chain carries TRBV3-1 and TRBJ2-7; 7 bases align to TRBD2. The clonotype was recovered from a male donor with ankylosing spondylitis or in good health (not recorded which). The CDR3 loop reads CASSPFAGDSYEQYF. CDR3 DNA: TGTGCCAGCAGCCCGTTTGCGGGGGACTCCTACGAGCAGTACTTC.